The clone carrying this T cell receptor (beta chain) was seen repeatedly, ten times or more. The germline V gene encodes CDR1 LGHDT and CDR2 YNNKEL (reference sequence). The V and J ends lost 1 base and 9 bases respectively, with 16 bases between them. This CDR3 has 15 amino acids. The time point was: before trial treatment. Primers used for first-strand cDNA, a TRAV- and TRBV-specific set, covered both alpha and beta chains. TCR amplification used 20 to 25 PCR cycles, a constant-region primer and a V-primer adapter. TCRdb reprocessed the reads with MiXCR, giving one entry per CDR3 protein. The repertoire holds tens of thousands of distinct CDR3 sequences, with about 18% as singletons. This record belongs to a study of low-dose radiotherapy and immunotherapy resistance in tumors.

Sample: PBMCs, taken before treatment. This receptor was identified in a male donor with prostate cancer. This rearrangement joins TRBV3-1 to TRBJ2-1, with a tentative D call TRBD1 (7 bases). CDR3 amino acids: CASSQVGQGGGEQFF. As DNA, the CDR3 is TGTGCCAGCAGCCAAGTTGGGCAGGGGGGAGGTGAGCAGTTCTTC.